These T cell receptor beta chains were read from a single sample in a study of blood T cell repertoires in COVID-19. Assay used: immunoSEQ multiplex PCR; TCRdb lists only in-frame clones, some missing. The profile shows roughly 43,000 clones, approximately 85% of them singletons. Sample: peripheral blood. The receptors were sampled from a woman aged 70-85 years in a cohort sampled during active COVID-19. Each CDR3 is given with its conserved first and last residue. A D gene is named only where the DNA matches it firmly. Not every row has a clone size; where given, it reads once, few, many or a size class.

cdr3_nt cdr3_aa v_call clone_size j_call d_call
TGCGCGTCAGCGAGCGGGATAAATGAGCAGTTCTTC CASASGINEQFF TRBV23-1 . TRBJ2-1 TRBD2
TGTGCCAGCAGCGCGGACTGGCCCGGGGAGCAGTACTTC CASSADWPGEQYF TRBV11-2 . TRBJ2-7 .
TGTGCCAGCAGCTTGTCCGCGAGGAGTGAAGCTTTCTTT CASSLSARSEAFF TRBV11-2 few TRBJ1-1 .
TGCGCCAGCAGTGGTTCCGGGACAGAGGGCACCGGGGAGCTGTTTTTT CASSGSGTEGTGELFF TRBV5-1 . TRBJ2-2 TRBD1
TGTGCCAGCAAGGGTTCGGGACAGCCCCAAGCTTTCTTT CASKGSGQPQAFF TRBV6-5 . TRBJ1-1 TRBD1
TGTGCCAGCAGCGTCGAGGGGGGGCCTAACTCCTACAATGAGCAGTTCTTC CASSVEGGPNSYNEQFF TRBV9 . TRBJ2-1 .
TGTGCCAGCAGTGAAGGGGCTAGCGGGGTTTTCGGTGAGCAGTTCTTC CASSEGASGVFGEQFF TRBV25-1 . TRBJ2-1 TRBD2
TGTGCCAGCAGCTTAGGGGGGGTTGGCAATCAGCCCCAGCATTTT CASSLGGVGNQPQHF TRBV7-8 . TRBJ1-5 .
TGTGCCAGCAGCCCTCTAGCGGGAGTAGATACGCAGTATTTT CASSPLAGVDTQYF TRBV3-1/TRBV3-2 once TRBJ2-3 TRBD2
TGTGCCAGCAGTGACCCCCCTGGACTAGCGGGAATGGAGACCCAGTACTTC CASSDPPGLAGMETQYF TRBV2 . TRBJ2-5 TRBD2
TGTGCCAGTAGTATGACGGCGGGAGGATTGGGGGATGAGCAGTTCTTC CASSMTAGGLGDEQFF TRBV19 . TRBJ2-1 TRBD2
TGCGCCAGCAGCGGAGCAGGGGGACCAACCGGGGAGCTGTTTTTT CASSGAGGPTGELFF TRBV5-1 . TRBJ2-2 TRBD1
TGTGCCAGCAGCCAAGATCCGAGGGATGAGCAGTTCTTC CASSQDPRDEQFF TRBV14 few TRBJ2-1 .
TGTGCCAGCAGCCAAGGACTGGGCACTGAAGCTTTCTTT CASSQGLGTEAFF TRBV3-1/TRBV3-2 once TRBJ1-1 .
TGTGCCAGCAGTCTGGACAGGGTTGGCCAGCCCCAGCATTTT CASSLDRVGQPQHF TRBV6-5 . TRBJ1-5 TRBD1
TGTGCCAGCAGTCTTAATTCACCCCTCCACTTT CASSLNSPLHF TRBV28 . TRBJ1-6 .
TGTGCCAGCAGCCAAGATAGGGCTAGCCGGTTCTTC CASSQDRASRFF TRBV14 . TRBJ2-1 .
TGTGCCAGCAGCGTGGGGCCCGTCGGGACGAACACCGGGGAGCTGTTTTTT CASSVGPVGTNTGELFF TRBV5-5 . TRBJ2-2 .